This TCR beta chain was found in a study of relationships among human T cell subsets. The study, taken as a whole, reports: Over 55% of CD8+ cytotoxic sequences came from clones with over 100 reads.

This clonotype was seen a handful of times. Its specificity is not known. Semiquantitative ARM-PCR amplified T cell receptor alpha and beta CDR3 regions from mRNA. Tagged nested gene-specific primers were used first, then communal superprimers amplified exponentially. Each CDR3 protein gets one entry after TCRdb re-called the multiplex PCR reads with MiXCR. The table has more than 10,000 distinct CDR3 sequences, approximately 67% seen once. Germline lookup yields CDR1 SGHKS and CDR2 YYEKEE (reference sequence). This CDR3 has 15 residues. After removal of 4 bases from V and 2 bases from J, the junction contained 5 bases not matched to a gene. After CD25, CD56 and CD294 bead selections, the flow-through was collected as Th1 cells.

This rearrangement joins TRBV5-5 to TRBJ2-3, with 9 bases matching TRBD2. The sequencing sample was made of CD4+ Th1 cells sorted from blood. This receptor was obtained from a man aged 40-55 years in good health. This CDR3 is CASSGLAGATDTQYF. In nucleotides, the CDR3 is TGTGCCAGCAGCGGATTAGCGGGGGCCACAGATACGCAGTATTTT.